Below are 11 T cell receptor beta chains sequenced from a single sample in a study of cytomegalovirus exposure and HLA in healthy donors. The study ran its PCR with 60 Vbeta and 13 Jbeta primers. Method: immunoSEQ multiplex PCR; TCRdb's copy keeps in-frame clones and lacks some. This sample has 25,000 to 40,000 clones, with 65% to 75% found just once. Sequenced material: PBMCs. These receptor sequences come from a man aged 45-60 years in good health and CMV-seropositive.

This CDR3 reads CASRRREVDTQYF. Written as DNA, the CDR3 is TGTGCCAGCCGCCGCCGGGAAGTCGATACGCAGTATTTT. This chain uses TRBV6-5 with TRBJ2-3; D is possibly TRBD2 (5 bases). Trimming removed 8 bases from V and 6 bases from J, with 15 bases in between. Germline lookup yields CDR1 MNHEY and CDR2 SVGAGI. This CDR3 spans 13 amino acids.

The chain links TRBV6-6 to TRBJ2-5; 9 bases are shared with TRBD2. This CDR3 comprises 13 residues. Germline assignment: CDR1 MNHNY and CDR2 SVGAGI (reference sequence). V lost 10 bases and J lost 1; bases outside the gene matches: 4. CDR3 nucleotides: TGTGCCACCCGAGCGGGGGGCCAAGAGACCCAGTACTTC. This translates into CATRAGGQETQYF.

The chain employs TRBV6-1 and TRBJ1-5; D is ambiguous. The CDR3 covers 17 residues. Germline V gene data show CDR1 as MNHNS and CDR2 as SASEGT. Trimming took 3 bases from V and 6 from J, leaving 21 bases between them. The CDR3 here is CASSDIKSTQVGQPQHF. The CDR3 nucleotides read TGTGCCAGCAGTGATATCAAGTCTACGCAGGTGGGTCAGCCCCAGCATTTT.

This clone was found a few times. The rearrangement joins TRBV13 to TRBJ2-7, with 8 bases fitting TRBD1. Germline assignment: CDR1 PRHDT and CDR2 FYEKMQ (reference sequence). V was pared by 2 bases and J by 6 bases, with 12 bases of the junction left unmatched. CDR3 length equals 16 residues. The CDR3 loop reads CASSLPRTGSWGEQYF. The DNA of the CDR3 is TGTGCCAGCAGCTTACCCCGGACAGGGTCATGGGGCGAGCAGTACTTC.

This clone was observed a few times. This chain uses TRBV5-1 with TRBJ1-4; D gene uncertain. The CDR3 totals 14 residues. The V end lost 4 bases, the J end lost 0 bases, and 7 bases lay between the germline ends. CDR1 and CDR2 (germline): SGHRS, YFSETQ. CDR3 in amino acids: CASSPQSTNEKLFF. In DNA form, the CDR3 reads TGCGCCAGCAGCCCCCAGTCAACTAATGAAAAACTGTTTTTT.

This clone was seen only once. The J gene is TRBJ1-6, the V gene TRBV14; TRBD1 might be the D (6 bases). The V gene's germline CDR1 is SGHDN and CDR2 FVKESK. Trimming left V 2 bases short and J 8 bases short, with 13 bases between. The CDR3 runs 15 residues. CDR3: CASSQNRVGYSPLHF. The CDR3 DNA reads as TGTGCCAGCAGCCAAAACAGGGTCGGATATTCACCCCTCCACTTT. The full variable domain, in which reference TRBV14 and TRBJ1-6 provide the parts outside the CDR3, is EAGVTQFPSHSVIEKGQTVTLRCDPISGHDNLYWYRRVMGKEIKFLLHFVKESKQDESGMPNNRFLAERTGGTYSTLKVQPAELEDSGVYFCASSQNRVGYSPLHFGNGTRLTVT.

This clone came up a few times. J is TRBJ1-1 and V is TRBV5-1; D not certain. The CDR3 contains 16 residues. Germline-derived CDR1 and CDR2 are SGHRS and YFSETQ. Trimming cost V 4 bases and J 0 bases, with 16 bases left between them. The CDR3 nucleotides are TGCGCCAGCAGCCCAGAATTTCAGGCTATGAACACTGAAGCTTTCTTT. The encoded protein is CASSPEFQAMNTEAFF.

The V gene is TRBV30, the J gene TRBJ2-5; D perhaps matches TRBD2 (7 bases). CDR3 length: 15 residues. Germline lookup yields CDR1 GTSNPN and CDR2 SVGIG (reference sequence). The V end was cut by 4 bases, the J end by 5 bases, with 20 bases between. DNA of the CDR3: TGTGCCTGGACCGTGGGGGGGGCCGGGTCGGAGACCCAGTACTTC. As protein: CAWTVGGAGSETQYF.

This clone was recorded a few times. This chain joins TRBV28 and TRBJ1-1; 8 bases map to TRBD1. The CDR3 runs 15 residues. Trimming took 2 bases from V and 10 from J; bases not matched to a gene: 12. The germline V gene encodes CDR1 MDHEN and CDR2 SYDVKM. CDR3 coding DNA: TGTGCCAGCAGTTTAGGACAGGGCTTTCGTTATGGAGCTTTCTTT. Translated, it gives CASSLGQGFRYGAFF.

The rearrangement uses TRBV7-2 and TRBJ2-5, with TRBD1 matching over 8 bases. The CDR3 spans 12 residues. Germline-derived CDR1 and CDR2 are SGHTA and FQGNSA. After removal of 10 bases from V and 1 base from J, the junction contained 2 bases not matched to a gene. For the CDR3, the DNA is TGTGCCACCGGACAGGGCCAAGAGACCCAGTACTTC. This codes for CATGQGQETQYF.

The chain combines TRBV9 with TRBJ2-7; weak D call: TRBD1 (6 bases). V shed 4 bases and J shed 0 bases, with 14 bases lying between them. The germline V gene encodes CDR1 SGDLS and CDR2 YYNGEE. This CDR3 comprises 15 residues. CDR3 amino acids: CASSPRGGSSYEQYF. Here the CDR3 DNA reads TGTGCCAGCAGCCCCAGAGGGGGATCCTCCTACGAGCAGTACTTC. The full variable domain, rest sourced from reference TRBV9 and TRBJ2-7, is DSGVTQTPKHLITATGQRVTLRCSPRSGDLSVYWYQQSLDQGLQFLIQYYNGEERAKGNILERFSAQQFPDLHSELNLSSLELGDSALYFCASSPRGGSSYEQYFGPGTRLTVT.